The 26 T cell receptor beta chains below come from one sample, sequenced in a study of cytomegalovirus exposure and HLA in healthy donors. The PCR was carried out with 60 Vbeta primers and 13 Jbeta primers. Assay: immunoSEQ multiplex PCR; the TCRdb copy retains only in-frame clones and omits some. The sample includes some 120,000 clones, around 74% of them seen just once. The sequenced material came from PBMCs. The source is a woman aged 50 to 60 in good health and CMV-seropositive.

This rearrangement joins TRBV7-2 to TRBJ2-3; TRBD1 agrees at 7 bases. There are 14 residues in the CDR3. The V segment lost 5 bases and the J segment 4 bases; nucleotides outside the gene matches: 6. Germline lookup yields CDR1 SGHTA and CDR2 FQGNSA. As DNA, the CDR3 is TGTGCCAGCAGCAGGGGACAGAGACCAGATACGCAGTATTTT. It encodes CASSRGQRPDTQYF. The full variable domain, in which reference TRBV7-2 and TRBJ2-3 provide the parts outside the CDR3, is GAGVSQSPSNKVTEKGKDVELRCDPISGHTALYWYRQSLGQGLEFLIYFQGNSAPDKSGLPSDRFSAERTGGSVSTLTIQRTQQEDSAVYLCASSRGQRPDTQYFGPGTRLTVL.

The chain links TRBV19 to TRBJ2-7, with 11 positions matching TRBD1. CDR1 is LNHDA and CDR2 is SQIVND in the germline V gene (reference sequence). The CDR3 contains 15 residues. J was trimmed by 1 base and V by 5 bases; bases with no gene match: 4. The CDR3 nucleotides are TGTGCCAGTAGTGCCGGGACAGGGGGGTCCTACGAGCAGTACTTC. Translation gives CASSAGTGGSYEQYF.

The chain joins TRBV4-3 to TRBJ2-3; D is undetermined. The length of the CDR3 is 16 residues. CDR1 is LGHNA, CDR2 YSLEER, per germline. V dropped 2 bases and J dropped 0 bases, with 12 bases sitting between them. CDR3 sequence: CASSQRLAASTDTQYF. As DNA, the CDR3 is TGCGCCAGCAGCCAACGGTTAGCAGCTAGCACAGATACGCAGTATTTT.

The chain is built from TRBV7-9 and TRBJ1-2; a weak D match, TRBD1 (5 bases). V lost 1 base and J 8 bases, leaving 17 bases between the germline ends. CDR1 and CDR2 (germline): SEHNR, FQNEAQ (reference sequence). The CDR3 is made up of 15 amino acids. The CDR3 protein is CASSLEQPLRGGYTF. The CDR3 DNA follows: TGTGCCAGCAGCTTAGAACAGCCCCTGCGGGGCGGCTACACCTTC.

To note about this clone: Germline is not matched at one junction end, which may reflect a read error. The chain joins TRBV7-9 to TRBJ2-2, with D hard to call. This CDR3 is built from 15 residues. The germline V gene encodes CDR1 SEHNR and CDR2 FQNEAQ (reference sequence). The CDR3 DNA sequence: TGTTCCAGCAGCCTCCAGTCCACCTCCACCGGGGAGCTGTTTTTT. It yields the protein CSSSLQSTSTGELFF. The whole variable domain, remainder taken from reference TRBV7-9 and TRBJ2-2, is DTGVSQNPRHKITKRGQNVTFRCDPISEHNRLYWYRQTLGQGPEFLTYFQNEAQLEKSRLLSDRFSAERPKGSFSTLEIQRTEQGDSAMYLCSSSLQSTSTGELFFGEGSRLTVL.

For the CDR3, the DNA is TGTGCCAGCAGCCAAGATCTGGGGCGGACTGAAGCTTTCTTT. This gives the protein CASSQDLGRTEAFF. J is TRBJ1-1 and V is TRBV4-2, with D tentatively TRBD1 (5 bases). The V and J ends lost 0 bases and 5 bases respectively, with 10 bases between them. Germline V gene sequence: CDR1 LGHNA, CDR2 YNFKEQ. This CDR3 is built from 14 residues.

This clone was detected a few times. CDR3 DNA sequence: TGTGCCAGCAAGCGCGGGAATGAGCAGTTCTTC. Protein: CASKRGNEQFF. V usage is TRBV6-1 and J usage is TRBJ2-1; D perhaps matches TRBD2 (5 bases). Deletions cut 7 bases from V and 7 bases from J, with 8 bases between. CDR1 and CDR2 (germline): MNHNS, SASEGT. The CDR3 is 11 residues long.

This clone was seen a few times. This chain links TRBV2 with TRBJ2-7; D call uncertain. The CDR3 is 12 amino acids. The V gene's germline CDR1 is SNHLY and CDR2 FYNNEI. The V end was cut by 4 bases, the J end by 4 bases, with 8 bases between. Here the CDR3 reads CASSGTLYEQYF. The CDR3 coding sequence is TGTGCCAGCAGTGGCACTCTTTACGAGCAGTACTTC.

This chain links TRBV7-6 with TRBJ2-3; no clear D gene. Germline-derived CDR1 and CDR2 are SGHVS and FNYEAQ. With 5 bases removed from V and 0 bases from J, the gap between germline ends came to 9 bases. CDR3 length: 14 amino acids. The CDR3 DNA follows: TGTGCCAGCAGCAAAGAGGTCAGCACAGATACGCAGTATTTT. It is translated as CASSKEVSTDTQYF. Together with reference TRBV7-6 and TRBJ2-3, the CDR3 gives the full variable domain: GAGVSQSPRYKVTKRGQDVALRCDPISGHVSLYWYRQALGQGPEFLTYFNYEAQQDKSGLPNDRFSAERPEGSISTLTIQRTEQRDSAMYRCASSKEVSTDTQYFGPGTRLTVL.

This chain joins TRBV2 and TRBJ1-2; D is ambiguous. Germline V gene data show CDR1 as SNHLY and CDR2 as FYNNEI. V was cut by 4 bases and J by 4 bases, with 10 bases left in between. This CDR3 spans 13 amino acids. The CDR3 sequence: CASSAGSPYGYTF. The CDR3 DNA is TGTGCCAGCAGTGCAGGTAGTCCCTATGGCTACACCTTC.

V usage is TRBV5-4 and J usage is TRBJ1-1; 8 bases line up with TRBD1. The germline V gene encodes CDR1 SGHNT and CDR2 YYREEE (reference sequence). V shed 3 bases, J shed 11 bases, and the junction held 15 bases outside the gene matches. The CDR3 loop spans 15 amino acids. This CDR3 is CASSSTGTGKVGAFF. The CDR3 DNA follows: TGTGCCAGCAGCTCTACCGGGACAGGCAAGGTTGGGGCTTTCTTT.

Turning to this clone: Other DNA sequences in the same sample also yield this CDR3. The V call is TRBV9, the J call TRBJ2-3, with D unclear. CDR3 size: 13 residues. V dropped 0 bases and J dropped 4 bases, with 6 bases sitting between them. Germline assignment: CDR1 SGDLS and CDR2 YYNGEE. The CDR3 DNA is TGTGCCAGCAGCGTAGGGGCAGCAGATACGCAGTATTTT. Residues: CASSVGAADTQYF.

The chain combines TRBV7-9 with TRBJ2-3; maybe TRBD2 (6 bases). V lost 0 bases and J lost 2, with 12 bases in between. This CDR3 spans 16 amino acids. CDR1 SEHNR and CDR2 FQNEAQ come from the germline V gene (reference sequence). This chain's CDR3 is CASSLALAHNTDTQYF. The CDR3 DNA reads TGTGCCAGCAGCTTAGCGCTAGCGCATAACACAGATACGCAGTATTTT.

This sequence joins TRBV4-1 and TRBJ1-3, with TRBD1 matching 8 bases. The CDR3 runs to 17 residues. CDR1 is MGHRA, CDR2 YSYEKL, per germline. V lost 3 bases, J lost 0 bases, and 7 bases stayed unmatched. The CDR3 sequence: CASSHNPGGSSGNTIYF. The CDR3 region has the DNA TGCGCCAGCAGCCATAACCCAGGGGGCTCCTCTGGAAACACCATATATTTT.

V gene TRBV7-9 combines with J gene TRBJ2-1, with a tentative D call TRBD1 (6 bases). This CDR3 comprises 15 residues. V shed 5 bases and J shed 5 bases, with 16 bases lying between them. CDR1 and CDR2 (germline): SEHNR, FQNEAQ (reference sequence). The CDR3 region is CASSAQGRVDNEQFF. The CDR3 DNA reads as TGTGCCAGCAGCGCCCAGGGGCGGGTTGACAATGAGCAGTTCTTC. Full variable domain (rest looked up from reference TRBV7-9 and TRBJ2-1): DTGVSQNPRHKITKRGQNVTFRCDPISEHNRLYWYRQTLGQGPEFLTYFQNEAQLEKSRLLSDRFSAERPKGSFSTLEIQRTEQGDSAMYLCASSAQGRVDNEQFFGPGTRLTVL.

This chain connects TRBV7-2 to TRBJ2-2; a weak D match, TRBD2 (5 bases). The CDR3 runs 16 residues. V shed 4 bases and J shed 7 bases, with 19 bases lying between them. Germline CDR1 reads SGHTA; CDR2 reads FQGNSA. Here the CDR3 DNA reads TGTGCCAGCAGCTCCGTGGGCCGGGGTGGGTTCGGGGAGCTGTTTTTT. This gives the protein CASSSVGRGGFGELFF.

This chain joins TRBV5-4 and TRBJ2-3; TRBD1 aligns across 7 bases. The V gene end was trimmed by 2 bases and the J gene end by 4 bases; junction bases not matched to a gene: 10. CDR1 is SGHNT and CDR2 is YYREEE in the germline V gene (reference sequence). This CDR3 region has 16 residues. Here the CDR3 reads CASSLKSGGAADTQYF. The DNA for the CDR3 is TGTGCCAGCAGCTTAAAATCAGGGGGTGCGGCAGATACGCAGTATTTT.

The rearrangement joins TRBV5-1 to TRBJ2-5; 9 bases match TRBD2. The CDR3 extends over 16 amino acids. V was clipped by 4 bases and J by 5 bases; unmatched bases: 12. Germline V gene data show CDR1 as SGHRS and CDR2 as YFSETQ. In DNA, the CDR3 is TGCGCCAGCAGCCCGGAGGCGCGGGGGGGAGGGGAGACCCAGTACTTC. This codes for CASSPEARGGGETQYF. The variable domain in full, with the rest retrieved from reference TRBV5-1 and TRBJ2-5, is KAGVTQTPRYLIKTRGQQVTLSCSPISGHRSVSWYQQTPGQGLQFLFEYFSETQRNKGNFPGRFSGRQFSNSRSEMNVSTLELGDSALYLCASSPEARGGGETQYFGPGTRLLVL.

In its sample, this clone was seen a few times. One end of the junction varies from germline; a read error may be responsible. This chain joins TRBV29-1 and TRBJ2-4; possible D gene TRBD2, 5 bases. The length of the CDR3 is 15 residues. Germline loops: CDR1 SQVTM, CDR2 ANQGSEA. DNA for the CDR3: TGCCGCGTTGAAGATTGGGGAGAAGCCAAAAACATTCAGTACTTC. This gives the protein CRVEDWGEAKNIQYF.

The V gene is TRBV15, the J gene TRBJ1-2; tentatively, D is TRBD1 (5 bases). CDR1 LNHNV and CDR2 YYDKDF come from the germline V gene (reference sequence). The CDR3 spans 15 residues. V was shortened by 1 base and J by 4 bases, with 13 bases between the two germline ends. The CDR3 region is CATSRGGQALYGYTF. CDR3 DNA sequence: TGTGCCACCAGCAGAGGGGGCCAGGCCCTCTATGGCTACACCTTC. The full variable domain, with the rest looked up from reference TRBV15 and TRBJ1-2, is DAMVIQNPRYQVTQFGKPVTLSCSQTLNHNVMYWYQQKSSQAPKLLFHYYDKDFNNEADTPDNFQSRRPNTSFCFLDIRSPGLGDTAMYLCATSRGGQALYGYTFGSGTRLTVV.

About this clone itself: Compared with germline, one end of the junction differs, possibly owing to a read error. This rearrangement joins TRBV5-1 to TRBJ2-2; D may be TRBD2 (6 bases). This CDR3 has 16 residues. The germline V gene has CDR1 SGHRS and CDR2 YFSETQ. The CDR3 is CARSWRVFQNTGELFF. DNA for the CDR3: TGCGCCCGCAGCTGGAGGGTTTTCCAGAACACCGGGGAGCTGTTTTTT.

V usage is TRBV18 and J usage is TRBJ2-2; possible D gene TRBD1, 6 bases. In germline, CDR1 is KGHSH, CDR2 LQKENI. Trimming cost V 4 bases and J 2 bases, with 11 bases left between them. The CDR3 extends over 15 amino acids. The CDR3: CASSRDTLNTGELFF. CDR3 DNA: TGTGCCAGCTCACGGGACACACTAAACACCGGGGAGCTGTTTTTT. The full variable domain, with the rest looked up from reference TRBV18 and TRBJ2-2, is NAGVMQNPRHLVRRRGQEARLRCSPMKGHSHVYWYRQLPEEGLKFMVYLQKENIIDESGMPKERFSAEFPKEGPSILRIQQVVRGDSAAYFCASSRDTLNTGELFFGEGSRLTVL.

J is TRBJ2-6 and V is TRBV7-2, with 9 bases that match TRBD1. Germline V gene sequence: CDR1 SGHTA, CDR2 FQGNSA. The junction had 12 bases not matched to a gene; V was cut back by 0 bases and J by 3 bases. This CDR3 region has 20 residues. The chain's CDR3 is CASSLAQNPTGGGGANVLTF. The DNA of the CDR3 is TGTGCCAGCAGCTTAGCGCAAAATCCCACAGGGGGCGGTGGGGCCAACGTCCTGACTTTC.

The chain recombines TRBV10-3 with TRBJ2-1, with D possibly being TRBD2 (7 bases). The CDR3 runs 14 residues. Germline V gene lookup returns CDR1 ENHRY and CDR2 SYGVKD. V was shortened by 4 bases and J by 10 bases, with 17 bases between the two germline ends. DNA of the CDR3: TGTGCCATCAGTGTTTCGGGGGGCCCCATGGAGCAGTTCTTC. It is translated as CAISVSGGPMEQFF.

The CDR3 coding sequence is TGCGCCAGCAGCCAAGCCCGCGGGGGGCCTTCCTACGAGCAGTACTTC. This translates into CASSQARGGPSYEQYF. The chain carries TRBV4-1 and TRBJ2-7; 8 positions agree with TRBD2. The germline CDR1 and CDR2 sequences are MGHRA and YSYEKL. CDR3 length equals 16 residues. The junction had 6 bases not matched to a gene; V was cut back by 1 base and J by 1 base.

Turning to this clone: This CDR3 is also generated by other DNA sequences in the sample. Written as DNA, the CDR3 is TGCGCCAGCAGCTTGGACCCGAGGGATTCACCCCTCCACTTT. Residues: CASSLDPRDSPLHF. The V and J genes are TRBV5-1 and TRBJ1-6; D is unresolved. Germline lookup yields CDR1 SGHRS and CDR2 YFSETQ. This CDR3 contains 14 residues. Trimming stripped 0 bases from V and 8 bases from J, with 9 bases between.